Listed below are T cell receptor beta chains from one sample, sequenced in a study of response to subunit inactivated influenza vaccine. Each CDR3 protein is one row after TCRdb ran MiXCR on the RT-PCR reads. The table lists under 550,000 distinct CDR3 sequences, 7.6% of them singletons, with over 10% in the top ten. Specimen: PBMCs from blood, collected approximately 25 months after vaccination. The source is a man aged 45 to 75 who received an inactivated influenza vaccine. Each CDR3 is given without its conserved first and last residue. The D gene is left open where the match is weak. Size tells how often a clone was seen (once, few, many) or the class of an expanded clone, and some rows leave it out.

d_call: .; j_call: TRBJ2-2; v_call: TRBV20-1; clone_size: few; cdr3_aa: SASRTGGELF
d_call: .; j_call: TRBJ1-1; v_call: TRBV5-1; clone_size: many; cdr3_aa: ASSLRESAEAF
d_call: TRBD1; j_call: TRBJ2-7; v_call: TRBV7-2; clone_size: many; cdr3_aa: ASSLLGQGRMQY
d_call: .; j_call: TRBJ2-3; v_call: TRBV24-1; clone_size: .; cdr3_aa: ATSETGTSTADTQY
d_call: TRBD2; j_call: TRBJ2-7; v_call: TRBV7-2; clone_size: .; cdr3_aa: ASSFALRGGYEQY
d_call: .; j_call: TRBJ1-6; v_call: TRBV12-3/TRBV12-4; clone_size: many; cdr3_aa: ASSFGRANSPLH
d_call: TRBD1; j_call: TRBJ2-7; v_call: TRBV2; clone_size: few; cdr3_aa: ASSALGGHEQY
d_call: TRBD2; j_call: TRBJ2-5; v_call: TRBV7-9; clone_size: .; cdr3_aa: ASSSMTSGGVETQY
d_call: .; j_call: TRBJ2-7; v_call: TRBV14; clone_size: .; cdr3_aa: ASSQAAGSWEQY
d_call: TRBD1; j_call: TRBJ2-5; v_call: TRBV5-1; clone_size: few; cdr3_aa: ASSFRTGGQETQY
d_call: TRBD1; j_call: TRBJ1-6; v_call: TRBV6-5; clone_size: many; cdr3_aa: ASSFTGGLSPLH
d_call: .; j_call: TRBJ1-2; v_call: TRBV10-3; clone_size: .; cdr3_aa: AISESSQGANYGYT
d_call: TRBD1; j_call: TRBJ1-1; v_call: TRBV2; clone_size: .; cdr3_aa: ASSARGTEAF
d_call: TRBD2; j_call: TRBJ2-5; v_call: TRBV11-2; clone_size: few; cdr3_aa: ASSSLGGGVQETQY
d_call: .; j_call: TRBJ2-7; v_call: TRBV25-1; clone_size: .; cdr3_aa: ASSEQDYEQY
d_call: .; j_call: TRBJ2-3; v_call: TRBV10-3; clone_size: many; cdr3_aa: AISVTATGLFTDTQY
d_call: .; j_call: TRBJ1-1; v_call: TRBV6-1; clone_size: few; cdr3_aa: ASSTGASMNTEAF
d_call: TRBD1; j_call: TRBJ1-4; v_call: TRBV5-4; clone_size: .; cdr3_aa: ASSLKGAQSEKLF
d_call: TRBD2; j_call: TRBJ2-7; v_call: TRBV28; clone_size: .; cdr3_aa: ASTLSGLAGRYEQY
d_call: .; j_call: TRBJ2-7; v_call: TRBV18; clone_size: few; cdr3_aa: ASSPSSAPSYEQY
d_call: .; j_call: TRBJ1-2; v_call: TRBV25-1; clone_size: few; cdr3_aa: ASSELGVANYGYT
d_call: .; j_call: TRBJ2-1; v_call: TRBV6-2/TRBV6-3; clone_size: few; cdr3_aa: ASSSDPTEYNEQF
d_call: .; j_call: TRBJ2-7; v_call: TRBV10-3; clone_size: .; cdr3_aa: AITAARGLGSYEQY
d_call: .; j_call: TRBJ2-7; v_call: TRBV10-3; clone_size: many; cdr3_aa: AIRDYYEQY
d_call: .; j_call: TRBJ1-1; v_call: TRBV20-1; clone_size: .; cdr3_aa: SARGGPQGVTEAF
d_call: .; j_call: TRBJ2-1; v_call: TRBV6-1; clone_size: few; cdr3_aa: ASRSSEGYEQF
d_call: .; j_call: TRBJ1-5; v_call: TRBV6-2/TRBV6-3; clone_size: few; cdr3_aa: ASSKPLHSNQPQH